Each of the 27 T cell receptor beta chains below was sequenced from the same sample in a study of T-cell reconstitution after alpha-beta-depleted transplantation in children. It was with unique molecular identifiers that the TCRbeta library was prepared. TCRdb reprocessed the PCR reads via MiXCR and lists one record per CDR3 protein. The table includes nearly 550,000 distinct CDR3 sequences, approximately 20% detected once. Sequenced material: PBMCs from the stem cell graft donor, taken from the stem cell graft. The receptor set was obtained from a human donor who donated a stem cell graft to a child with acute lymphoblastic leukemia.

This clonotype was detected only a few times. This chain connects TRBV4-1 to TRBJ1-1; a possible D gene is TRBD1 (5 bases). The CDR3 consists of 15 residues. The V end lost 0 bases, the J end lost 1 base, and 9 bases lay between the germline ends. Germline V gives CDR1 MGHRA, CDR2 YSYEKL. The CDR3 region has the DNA TGCGCCAGCAGCCAAGAACGACAGTCGAACACTGAAGCTTTCTTT. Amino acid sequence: CASSQERQSNTEAFF.

The CDR3 bases are TGTGCCAGTAGGCGAGGGGGACTAGCGGGATTCGAGCAGTACTTC. As protein: CASRRGGLAGFEQYF. The chain uses TRBV19 and TRBJ2-7; 13 nucleotides line up with TRBD2. Germline V gene data show CDR1 as LNHDA and CDR2 as SQIVND (reference sequence). This CDR3 has 15 amino acids. V trimming: 6 bases; J trimming: 6 bases; junction bases outside the gene matches: 8.

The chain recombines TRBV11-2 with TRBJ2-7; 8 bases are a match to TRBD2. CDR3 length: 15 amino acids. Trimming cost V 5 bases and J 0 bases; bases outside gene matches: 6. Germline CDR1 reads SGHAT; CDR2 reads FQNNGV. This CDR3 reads CASSILTSVSYEQYF. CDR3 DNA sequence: TGTGCCAGCAGCATCCTGACTAGCGTCTCCTACGAGCAGTACTTC.

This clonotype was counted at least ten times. Written as DNA, the CDR3 is TGCGCCAGCAGCTTGACTAGCGCCTACACCGGGGAGCTGTTTTTT. This codes for CASSLTSAYTGELFF. J is TRBJ2-2 and V is TRBV5-1; the match to TRBD2 covers 7 bases. V lost 1 base and J lost 3; bases outside the gene matches: 3. The CDR3 is 15 amino acids. Germline CDR1 SGHRS, CDR2 YFSETQ.

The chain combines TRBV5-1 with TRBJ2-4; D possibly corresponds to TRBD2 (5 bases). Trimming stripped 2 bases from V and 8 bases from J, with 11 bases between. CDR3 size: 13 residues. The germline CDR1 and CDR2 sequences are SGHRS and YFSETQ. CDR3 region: CASSFDQEDIQYF. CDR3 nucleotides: TGCGCCAGCAGCTTCGATCAGGAGGACATTCAGTACTTC. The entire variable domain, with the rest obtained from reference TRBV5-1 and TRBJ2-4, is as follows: KAGVTQTPRYLIKTRGQQVTLSCSPISGHRSVSWYQQTPGQGLQFLFEYFSETQRNKGNFPGRFSGRQFSNSRSEMNVSTLELGDSALYLCASSFDQEDIQYFGAGTRLSVL.

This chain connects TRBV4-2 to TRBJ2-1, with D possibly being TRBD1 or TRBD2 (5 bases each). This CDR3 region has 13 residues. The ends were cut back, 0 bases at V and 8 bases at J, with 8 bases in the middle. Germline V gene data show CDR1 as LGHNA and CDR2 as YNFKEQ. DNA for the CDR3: TGTGCCAGCAGCCAAGAGTTGGGGGATGAGCAGTTCTTC. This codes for CASSQELGDEQFF.

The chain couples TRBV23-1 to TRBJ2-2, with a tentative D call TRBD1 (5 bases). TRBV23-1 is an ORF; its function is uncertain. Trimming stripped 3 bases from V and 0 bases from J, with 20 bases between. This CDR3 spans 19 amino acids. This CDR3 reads CASSQSPDGDRSNTGELFF. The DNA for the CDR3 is TGCGCCAGCAGTCAGTCTCCCGACGGAGACAGATCGAACACCGGGGAGCTGTTTTTT.

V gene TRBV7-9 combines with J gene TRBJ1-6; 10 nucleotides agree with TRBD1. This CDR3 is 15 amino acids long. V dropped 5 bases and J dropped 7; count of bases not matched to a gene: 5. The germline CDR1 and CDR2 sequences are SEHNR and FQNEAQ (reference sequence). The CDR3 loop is CASSGGDRGNSPLHF. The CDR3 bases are TGTGCCAGCAGCGGGGGGGACAGGGGCAATTCACCCCTCCACTTT.

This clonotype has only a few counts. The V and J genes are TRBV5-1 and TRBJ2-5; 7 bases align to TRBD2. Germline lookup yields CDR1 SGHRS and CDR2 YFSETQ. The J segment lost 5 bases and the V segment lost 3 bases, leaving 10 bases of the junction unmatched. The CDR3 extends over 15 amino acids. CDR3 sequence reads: CASSSRDDGRETQYF. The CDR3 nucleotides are TGCGCCAGCAGCTCCCGGGACGACGGGAGGGAGACCCAGTACTTC. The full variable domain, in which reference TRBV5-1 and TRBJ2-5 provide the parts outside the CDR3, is KAGVTQTPRYLIKTRGQQVTLSCSPISGHRSVSWYQQTPGQGLQFLFEYFSETQRNKGNFPGRFSGRQFSNSRSEMNVSTLELGDSALYLCASSSRDDGRETQYFGPGTRLLVL.

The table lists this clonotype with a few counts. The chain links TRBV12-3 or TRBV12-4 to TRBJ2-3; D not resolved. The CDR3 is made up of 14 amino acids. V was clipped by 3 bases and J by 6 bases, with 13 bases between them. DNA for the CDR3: TGTGCCAGCAGTTTGGGTAGGGCGGCGGATACGCAGTATTTT. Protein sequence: CASSLGRAADTQYF.

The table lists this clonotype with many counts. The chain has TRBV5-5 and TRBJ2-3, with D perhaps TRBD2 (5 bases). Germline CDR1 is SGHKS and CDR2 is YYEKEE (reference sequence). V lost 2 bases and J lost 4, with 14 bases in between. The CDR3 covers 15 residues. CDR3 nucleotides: TGTGCCAGCAGCTTCGGACTGAATCCCCCAGATACGCAGTATTTT. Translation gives CASSFGLNPPDTQYF.

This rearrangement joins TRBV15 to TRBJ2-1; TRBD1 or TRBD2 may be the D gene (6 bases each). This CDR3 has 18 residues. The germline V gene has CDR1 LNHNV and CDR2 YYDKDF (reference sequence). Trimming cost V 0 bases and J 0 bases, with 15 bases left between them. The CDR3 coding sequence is TGTGCCACCAGCAGAGACCCCGGGGGCCTATACTCCTACAATGAGCAGTTCTTC. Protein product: CATSRDPGGLYSYNEQFF.

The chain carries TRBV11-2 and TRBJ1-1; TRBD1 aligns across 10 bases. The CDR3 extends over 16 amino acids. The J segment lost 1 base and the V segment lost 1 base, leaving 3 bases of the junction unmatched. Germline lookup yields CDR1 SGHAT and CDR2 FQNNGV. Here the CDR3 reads CASSLGGTGANTEAFF. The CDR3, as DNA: TGTGCCAGCAGCTTAGGGGGGACAGGGGCGAACACTGAAGCTTTCTTT. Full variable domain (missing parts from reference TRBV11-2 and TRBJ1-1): EAGVAQSPRYKIIEKRQSVAFWCNPISGHATLYWYQQILGQGPKLLIQFQNNGVVDDSQLPKDRFSAERLKGVDSTLKIQPAKLEDSAVYLCASSLGGTGANTEAFFGQGTRLTVV.

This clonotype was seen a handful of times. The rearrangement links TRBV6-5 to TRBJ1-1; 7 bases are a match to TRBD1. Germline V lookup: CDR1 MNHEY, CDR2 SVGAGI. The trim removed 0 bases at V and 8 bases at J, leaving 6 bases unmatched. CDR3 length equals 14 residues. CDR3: CASSYSPGQQEAFF. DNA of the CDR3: TGTGCCAGCAGTTACTCCCCGGGACAGCAGGAAGCTTTCTTT.

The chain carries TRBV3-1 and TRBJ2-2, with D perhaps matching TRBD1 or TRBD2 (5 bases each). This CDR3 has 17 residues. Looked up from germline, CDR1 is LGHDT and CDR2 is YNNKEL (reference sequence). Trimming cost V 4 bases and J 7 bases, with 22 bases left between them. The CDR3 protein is CASSPGAGKKGFGELFF. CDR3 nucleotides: TGTGCCAGCAGCCCCGGGGCAGGCAAAAAAGGGTTCGGGGAGCTGTTTTTT. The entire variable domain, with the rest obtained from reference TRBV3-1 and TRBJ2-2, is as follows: DTAVSQTPKYLVTQMGNDKSIKCEQNLGHDTMYWYKQDSKKFLKIMFSYNNKELIINETVPNRFSPKSPDKAHLNLHINSLELGDSAVYFCASSPGAGKKGFGELFFGEGSRLTVL.

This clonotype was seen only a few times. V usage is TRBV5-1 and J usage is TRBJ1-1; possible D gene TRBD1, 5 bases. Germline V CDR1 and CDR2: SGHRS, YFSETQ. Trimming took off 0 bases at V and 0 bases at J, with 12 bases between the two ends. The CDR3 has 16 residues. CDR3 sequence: CASSLDFDSLNTEAFF. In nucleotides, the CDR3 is TGCGCCAGCAGCTTGGACTTTGACAGTTTGAACACTGAAGCTTTCTTT.

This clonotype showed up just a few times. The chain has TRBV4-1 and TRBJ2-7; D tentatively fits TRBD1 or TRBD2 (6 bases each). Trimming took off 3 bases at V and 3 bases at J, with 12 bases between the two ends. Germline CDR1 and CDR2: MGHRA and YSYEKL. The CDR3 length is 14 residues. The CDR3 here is CASSQSRGRYEQYF. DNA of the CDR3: TGCGCCAGCAGCCAGTCCCGGGGGCGCTACGAGCAGTACTTC.

In DNA form, the CDR3 reads TGCAGCCTGGCGGGGGGAGGAGAGACCCAGTACTTC. It specifies CSLAGGGETQYF. The chain couples TRBV29-1 to TRBJ2-5, with 8 bases aligning to TRBD2. The CDR3 covers 12 residues. The V gene end was trimmed by 8 bases and the J gene end by 4 bases; junction bases not matched to a gene: 6. CDR1 and CDR2 from the germline V gene are SQVTM and ANQGSEA.

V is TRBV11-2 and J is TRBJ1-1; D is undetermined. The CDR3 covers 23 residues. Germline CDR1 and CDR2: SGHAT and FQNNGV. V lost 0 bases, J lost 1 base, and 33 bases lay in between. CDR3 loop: CASSLEGRVGRVLGSTGNTEAFF. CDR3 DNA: TGTGCCAGCAGCTTAGAGGGCCGGGTCGGTCGTGTTTTAGGATCTACGGGGAACACTGAAGCTTTCTTT.

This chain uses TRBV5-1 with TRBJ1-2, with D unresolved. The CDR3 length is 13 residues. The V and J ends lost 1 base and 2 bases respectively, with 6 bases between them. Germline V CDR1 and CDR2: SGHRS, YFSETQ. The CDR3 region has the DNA TGCGCCAGCAGCTTGATGGAAAACTATGGCTACACCTTC. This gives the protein CASSLMENYGYTF. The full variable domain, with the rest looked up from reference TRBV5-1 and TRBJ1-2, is KAGVTQTPRYLIKTRGQQVTLSCSPISGHRSVSWYQQTPGQGLQFLFEYFSETQRNKGNFPGRFSGRQFSNSRSEMNVSTLELGDSALYLCASSLMENYGYTFGSGTRLTVV.

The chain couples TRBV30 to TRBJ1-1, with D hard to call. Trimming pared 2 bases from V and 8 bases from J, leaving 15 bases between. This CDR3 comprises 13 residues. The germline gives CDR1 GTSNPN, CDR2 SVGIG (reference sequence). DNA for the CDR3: TGTGCCTGGAGTCCAACTGGACGGACGGAAGCTTTCTTT. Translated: CAWSPTGRTEAFF.

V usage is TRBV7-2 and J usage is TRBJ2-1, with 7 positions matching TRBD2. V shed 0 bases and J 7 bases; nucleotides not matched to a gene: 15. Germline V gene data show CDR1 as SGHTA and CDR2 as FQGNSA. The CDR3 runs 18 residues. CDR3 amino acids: CASSLAIFGAGAGNEQFF. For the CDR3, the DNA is TGTGCCAGCAGCTTAGCGATCTTTGGGGCGGGAGCTGGGAATGAGCAGTTCTTC.

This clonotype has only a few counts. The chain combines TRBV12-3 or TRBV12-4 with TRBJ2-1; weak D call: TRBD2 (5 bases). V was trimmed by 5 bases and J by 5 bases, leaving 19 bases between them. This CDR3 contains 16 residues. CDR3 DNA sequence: TGTGCCAGCAGTCCAACCCCCGGAGGTGTGGACAATGAGCAGTTCTTC. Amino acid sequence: CASSPTPGGVDNEQFF.

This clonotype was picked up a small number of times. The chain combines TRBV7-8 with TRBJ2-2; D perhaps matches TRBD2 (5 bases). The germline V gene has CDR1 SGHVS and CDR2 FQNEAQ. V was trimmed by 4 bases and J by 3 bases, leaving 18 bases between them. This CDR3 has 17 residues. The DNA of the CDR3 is TGTGCCAGCAGCTCGGGGTCGGAACAGTACTACACCGGGGAGCTGTTTTTT. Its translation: CASSSGSEQYYTGELFF. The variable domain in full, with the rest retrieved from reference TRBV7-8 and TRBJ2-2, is GAGVSQSPRYKVAKRGQDVALRCDPISGHVSLFWYQQALGQGPEFLTYFQNEAQLDKSGLPSDRFFAERPEGSVSTLKIQRTQQEDSAVYLCASSSGSEQYYTGELFFGEGSRLTVL.

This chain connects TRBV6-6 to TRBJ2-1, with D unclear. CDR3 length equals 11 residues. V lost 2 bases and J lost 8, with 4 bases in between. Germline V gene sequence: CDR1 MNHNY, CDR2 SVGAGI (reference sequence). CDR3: CASSYADEQFF. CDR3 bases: TGTGCCAGCAGTTACGCGGATGAGCAGTTCTTC.

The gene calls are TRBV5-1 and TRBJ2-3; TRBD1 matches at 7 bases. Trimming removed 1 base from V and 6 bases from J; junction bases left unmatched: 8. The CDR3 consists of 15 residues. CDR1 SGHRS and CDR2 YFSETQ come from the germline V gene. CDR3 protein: CASSLQGVIRDTQYF. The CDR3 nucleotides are TGCGCCAGCAGCTTGCAGGGGGTTATAAGGGATACGCAGTATTTT.

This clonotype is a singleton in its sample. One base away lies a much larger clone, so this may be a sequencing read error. Here the CDR3 DNA reads TGTGCCAGCAGCCCGGGGACAGTAATCAACACTGAAGCTTTCTTT. The encoded protein is CASSPGTVINTEAFF. The gene calls are TRBV7-2 and TRBJ1-1; 7 positions match TRBD1. With V trimmed by 5 bases and J by 2 bases, 8 bases remained unmatched. CDR1 and CDR2 (germline): SGHTA, FQGNSA. This CDR3 region has 15 residues.